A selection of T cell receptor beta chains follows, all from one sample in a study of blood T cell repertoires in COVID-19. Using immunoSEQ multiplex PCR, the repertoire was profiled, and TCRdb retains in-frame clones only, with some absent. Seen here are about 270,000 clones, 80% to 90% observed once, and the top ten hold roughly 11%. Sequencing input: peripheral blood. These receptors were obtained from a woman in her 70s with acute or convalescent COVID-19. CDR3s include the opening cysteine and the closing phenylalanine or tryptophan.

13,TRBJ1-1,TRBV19,CASGDRVGTEAFF
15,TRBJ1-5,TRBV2,CASSVQQGGNQPQHF
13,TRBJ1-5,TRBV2,CASNTGFNEPQHF
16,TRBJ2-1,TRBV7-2,CASSLEGSLAWNEQFF
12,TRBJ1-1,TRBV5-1,CASSLQNTEAFF
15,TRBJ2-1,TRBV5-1,CASSQTRVVSGEQFF
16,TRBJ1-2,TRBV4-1,CASSQRRRGRNYGYTF
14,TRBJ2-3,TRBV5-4,CASSPSGFTDTQYF
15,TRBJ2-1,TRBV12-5,CASASDSGSYNEQFF
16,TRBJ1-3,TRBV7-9,CASSAAGQVYGNTIYF
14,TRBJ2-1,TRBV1,CTSSQAPPSNEQFF
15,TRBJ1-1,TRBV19,CASKKYSAREDEAFF
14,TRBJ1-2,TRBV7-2,CASSPTRANYGYTF
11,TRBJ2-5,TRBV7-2,CASSLSETQYF
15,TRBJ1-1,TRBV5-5,CASSEARTGNTEAFF
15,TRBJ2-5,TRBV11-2,CASSFETRREKTQYF
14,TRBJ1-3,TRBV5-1,CASSLGSSGNTIYF
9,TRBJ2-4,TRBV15,CAPPRTGNF
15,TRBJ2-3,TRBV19,CASSLGLAGGDTQYF
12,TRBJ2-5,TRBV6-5,CASQTGRGAQYF
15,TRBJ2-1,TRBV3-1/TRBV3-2,CASTLTSGGYNEQFF
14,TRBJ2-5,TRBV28,CASSSGGIQETQYF
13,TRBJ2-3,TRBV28,CATRRDLPDTQYF
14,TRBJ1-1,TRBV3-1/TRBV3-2,CASSQRALNTEAFF
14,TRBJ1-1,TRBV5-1,CASSLEQGGTEAFF
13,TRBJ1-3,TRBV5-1,CASSSADSHTIYF
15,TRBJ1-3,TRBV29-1,CSVAFIAGPGNTIYF
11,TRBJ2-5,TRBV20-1,CSGEFQETQYF
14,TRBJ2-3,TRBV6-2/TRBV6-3,CASSYPGGADTQYF
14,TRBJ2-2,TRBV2,CASSPNGQTGELFF
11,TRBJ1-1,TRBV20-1,CSARGGPEAFF
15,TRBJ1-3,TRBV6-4,CASSVEGDSGNTIYF
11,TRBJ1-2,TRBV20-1,CSALRGDGYTF
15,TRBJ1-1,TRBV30,CAWSVLTGFNTEAFF
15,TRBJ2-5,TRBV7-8,CASRSPVGRQETQYF
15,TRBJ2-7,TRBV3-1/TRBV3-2,CASSRQAGSSYEQYF
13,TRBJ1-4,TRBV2,CASSIGVNEKLFF
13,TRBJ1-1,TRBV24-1,CATRESLNTEAFF
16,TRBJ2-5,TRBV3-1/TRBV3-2,CASSQEVAGGGETQYF
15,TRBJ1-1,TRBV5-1,CASSSRQGGNTEAFF
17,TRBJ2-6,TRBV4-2,CASSQWGGASGANVLTF
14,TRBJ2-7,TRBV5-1,CASRLTGTGYEQYF
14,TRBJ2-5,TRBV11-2,CASSPTSGGETQYF
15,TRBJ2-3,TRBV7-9,CASSSGTRYTDTQYF
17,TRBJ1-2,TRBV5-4,CASRGGSGTFWDYGYTF
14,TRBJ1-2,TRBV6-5,CASTSTGGQYGYTF
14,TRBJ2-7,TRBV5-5,CASSLAGGNYEQYF
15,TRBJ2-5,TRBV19,CASSVRTGRVETQYF
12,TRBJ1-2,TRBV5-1,CASGQGDYGYTF
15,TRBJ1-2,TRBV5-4,CASSPKGGRKVGYTF